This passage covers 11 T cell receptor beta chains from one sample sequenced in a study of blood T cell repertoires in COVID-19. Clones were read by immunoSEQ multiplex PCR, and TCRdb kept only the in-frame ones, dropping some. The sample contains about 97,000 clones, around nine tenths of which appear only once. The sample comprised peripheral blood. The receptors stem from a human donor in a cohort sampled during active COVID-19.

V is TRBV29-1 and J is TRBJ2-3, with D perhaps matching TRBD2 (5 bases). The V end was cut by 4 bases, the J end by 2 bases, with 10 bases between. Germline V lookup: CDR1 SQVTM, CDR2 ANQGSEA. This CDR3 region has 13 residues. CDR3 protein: CSVVGVDTDTQYF. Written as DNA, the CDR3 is TGCAGCGTTGTCGGGGTAGACACAGATACGCAGTATTTT.

Here the CDR3 DNA reads TGTGCCAGCAGCTTCAGACAGGGAGTAAACACTGAAGCTTTCTTT. It codes for CASSFRQGVNTEAFF. The chain uses TRBV7-9 and TRBJ1-1; 7 bases are shared with TRBD1. The CDR3 runs to 15 residues. In germline, CDR1 is SEHNR, CDR2 FQNEAQ (reference sequence). The V and J ends lost 3 bases and 2 bases, in that order; junction bases with no gene match: 6.

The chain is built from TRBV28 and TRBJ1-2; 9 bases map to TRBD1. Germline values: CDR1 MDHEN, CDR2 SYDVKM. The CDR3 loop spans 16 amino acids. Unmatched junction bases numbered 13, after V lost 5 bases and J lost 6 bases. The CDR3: CASSLTILDRGNGYTF. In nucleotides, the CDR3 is TGTGCCAGCAGTCTCACGATTCTGGACAGGGGAAATGGCTACACCTTC.

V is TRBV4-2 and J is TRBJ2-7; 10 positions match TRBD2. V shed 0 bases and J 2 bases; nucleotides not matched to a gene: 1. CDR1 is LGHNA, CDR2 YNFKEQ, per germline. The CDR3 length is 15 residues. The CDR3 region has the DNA TGTGCCAGCAGCCAAGATCTAGCGGGAGCCTACGAGCAGTACTTC. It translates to CASSQDLAGAYEQYF.

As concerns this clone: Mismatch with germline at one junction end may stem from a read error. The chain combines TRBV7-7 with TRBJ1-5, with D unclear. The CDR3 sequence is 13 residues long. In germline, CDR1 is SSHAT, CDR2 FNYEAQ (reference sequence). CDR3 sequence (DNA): TGTGCTAGCAGCTTATCCGTCAATCAGCCCCAGCATTTT. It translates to CASSLSVNQPQHF.

The CDR3 region is CASSRSTGYQETQYF. The CDR3, as DNA: TGCGCCAGCAGCCGTTCCACAGGGTACCAAGAGACCCAGTACTTC. This rearrangement joins TRBV5-1 to TRBJ2-5; weak D call: TRBD1 (6 bases). With 4 bases removed from V and 0 bases from J, the gap between germline ends came to 13 bases. The CDR3 runs to 15 residues. Germline V gene sequence: CDR1 SGHRS, CDR2 YFSETQ. Full variable domain (rest looked up from reference TRBV5-1 and TRBJ2-5): KAGVTQTPRYLIKTRGQQVTLSCSPISGHRSVSWYQQTPGQGLQFLFEYFSETQRNKGNFPGRFSGRQFSNSRSEMNVSTLELGDSALYLCASSRSTGYQETQYFGPGTRLLVL.

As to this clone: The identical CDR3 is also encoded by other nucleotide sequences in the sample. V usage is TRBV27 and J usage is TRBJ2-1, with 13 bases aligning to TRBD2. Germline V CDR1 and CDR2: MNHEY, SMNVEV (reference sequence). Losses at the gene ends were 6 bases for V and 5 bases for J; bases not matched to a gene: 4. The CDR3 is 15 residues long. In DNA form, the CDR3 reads TGTGCCAGCAGCCTCGGGACTAGCGGGAACAATGAGCAGTTCTTC. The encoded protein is CASSLGTSGNNEQFF.

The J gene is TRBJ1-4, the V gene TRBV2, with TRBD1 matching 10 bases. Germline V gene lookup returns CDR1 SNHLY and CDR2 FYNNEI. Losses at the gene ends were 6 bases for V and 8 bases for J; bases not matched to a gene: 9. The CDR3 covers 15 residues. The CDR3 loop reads CASSLLGQGMEKLFF. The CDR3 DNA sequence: TGTGCCAGCAGCCTCCTGGGACAGGGGATGGAAAAACTGTTTTTT.

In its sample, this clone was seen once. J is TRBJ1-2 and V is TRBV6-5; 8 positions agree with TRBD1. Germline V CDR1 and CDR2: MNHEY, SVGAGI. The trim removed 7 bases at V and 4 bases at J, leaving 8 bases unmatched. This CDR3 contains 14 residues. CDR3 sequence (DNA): TGTGCCAGCACCATGGACAGGGAGGGCTATGGCTACACCTTC. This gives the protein CASTMDREGYGYTF.

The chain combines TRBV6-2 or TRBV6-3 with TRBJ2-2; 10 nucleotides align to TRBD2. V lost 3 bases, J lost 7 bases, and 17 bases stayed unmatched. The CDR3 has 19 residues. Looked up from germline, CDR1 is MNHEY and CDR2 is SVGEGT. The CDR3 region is CASSYLGSASGSWGGELFF. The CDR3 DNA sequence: TGTGCCAGCAGTTATCTCGGGTCCGCTAGCGGGAGTTGGGGCGGGGAGCTGTTTTTT.

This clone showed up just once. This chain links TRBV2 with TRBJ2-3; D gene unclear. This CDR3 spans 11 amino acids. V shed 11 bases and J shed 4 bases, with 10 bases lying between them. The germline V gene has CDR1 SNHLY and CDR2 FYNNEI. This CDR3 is CACSVPDTQYF. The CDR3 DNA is TGTGCCTGCTCAGTCCCAGATACGCAGTATTTT.